This T cell receptor beta chain was captured by sequencing in a study of cytomegalovirus exposure and HLA in healthy donors. Points from the study as a whole: TCR beta chains associated with HLA were, in a later analysis, more clonally expanded than equally common others. The study flagged roughly 150 TCR beta chains as cytomegalovirus-associated. In vitro experiments confirmed that a few CMV-associated chains were specific for CMV antigens.

On this clone: Its antigen is still unknown.

PCR primers comprised 60 Vbeta and 13 Jbeta primers. Method: immunoSEQ multiplex PCR; TCRdb's copy keeps in-frame clones and lacks some. The sample yields under 200,000 clones, roughly 79% seen once. J gave up 9 bases and V 5 bases, and 8 bases lay outside the gene matches. The CDR3 consists of 14 residues. The V gene's germline CDR1 is MNHEY and CDR2 SVGAGI. This clonotype was sampled from a woman aged 45-60 years in good health and CMV-seronegative. The chain recombines TRBV6-5 with TRBJ1-5; TRBD1 agrees at 9 bases. The specimen was PBMCs. CDR3 coding DNA: TGTGCCAGCAGTGGGGACAGGGCCGTGGCGCCCCAGCATTTT. Protein: CASSGDRAVAPQHF.